This paragraph reports one TCR beta chain. This clone's antigen is unknown. One base away there is no much larger clone; base qualities are not given. The transplants used related donors along with nonmyeloablative bone marrow transplantation, and in the human trials mixed chimerism was transient. Unstimulated Tregs (CD4+CD25+CD127-), CD4+ non-Tregs (CD4+CD25-), CD4 and CD8 cells were FACS-sorted from thawed PBMCs. Patients were several combined kidney and bone marrow transplant recipients from the ITN036ST trial, and only these trial subjects had samples available. Healthy control blood was separated into PBMCs by Ficoll density gradient and cryopreserved, and patient PBMCs were collected both before and after transplant. This entry belongs to a study of Tregs in tolerant kidney transplant recipients (dated by TCRdb to between 2018 and 2021). Notes on the research overall: TCRbeta sequencing was used in the study to identify donor-specific regulatory T cells before combined kidney and bone marrow transplantation, and the identified cells were then tracked after transplant.

The CDR3 covers 15 residues, taking in both the cysteine and the phenylalanine. The read is trimmed to its CDR3 DNA, 45 bases read in frame from base 1. The CDR1 and CDR2 encoded by the germline V gene (reference sequence) are LNHDA and SQIVND. The junction shows trimming of 6 bases on V and 5 bases on J, and the gene matches do not reach 8 bases of it. Broad study findings and their caveats: For some patients the PCR primers changed over time, which made it impossible to compare the samples from those patients at the nucleotide level. In tolerant patients, the expansion of donor-specific Tregs was greater than global Treg expansion, suggesting that the expansion was antigen-driven rather than nonspecific. Biological reproducibility was not examined directly, but technical replication error appeared to be minimal. Because only a small number of patients were included, the study had limitations, and the results will need to be validated in larger populations as well as under other immunosuppression protocols. The most biologically relevant and donor-specific TCRbeta repertoire appeared to be identified by expanding Tregs with activated donor B cells.

For TCRbeta CDR3 sequencing, genomic DNA was extracted from sorted cells using the QIAGEN DNeasy Blood and Tissue Kit. High-throughput TCRbeta CDR3 sequencing was carried out commercially through immunoSEQ, with PCR amplification with bias correction and internal controls included. On the study's bioinformatics: Unique productive TCRbeta sequences were defined by CDR3 nucleotide sequence where primers matched, otherwise by CDR3 amino acid sequence with Vbeta and Jbeta genes. Sorting error was corrected by removing sequences shared between sorted populations at a frequency ratio of 2:1 or less, and the remaining shared sequences were assigned to the higher population. Sequences were defined as donor-reactive when expanded at least 5-fold in CFSE-low cells versus unstimulated cells and present at a frequency of at least 0.01% in CFSE-low cells. Jensen-Shannon divergence, calculated on the top 100 TCRbeta sequences ranked by frequency, was used to quantify repertoire divergence. When a sample had multiple sequencing runs, each run was corrected for sorting error separately and the runs were then pooled. Here the immuneACCESS table is served through TCRdb, limited to in-frame sequences with V and J called. Missing clones are a known gap in these copies; in checked studies unresolved V genes cover under half, and the rest lacks a known reason. The V and J calls and clone size come from that table; D and trimming were worked out from the DNA. This sample holds tens of thousands of clones; 91% were observed only once. The top ten hold roughly 1.4% of the sample.

Recombination connected TRBV19 to TRBJ2-2; TRBD2 matches 8 bases in the middle. The sequencing here drew on CD4+ T cells from blood (PBMCs), taken 24 months after the transplant. The receptor's source is a human patient who received a combined kidney and bone marrow transplant. Some T cells may derive from the graft donor when a transplant has been performed. The CDR3 protein sequence reads: CASSRKAGETGELFF. At the DNA level, the sequence is TGTGCCAGTAGCAGAAAAGCGGGAGAGACCGGGGAGCTGTTTTTT.